The clone carrying this T cell receptor beta chain was observed a handful of times. The CDR3 totals 15 residues. Germline assignment: CDR1 SGHNT and CDR2 YENEEA. Deletions cut 4 bases from V and 6 bases from J, with 18 bases between. Generated by immunoSEQ multiplex PCR, the TCRdb table keeps only in-frame clones and is missing some. This table has 300,000 to 400,000 clones, around 82% appearing once. The data belong to a study of blood T cell repertoires in COVID-19. About the research overall: PBMCs, B-cell-depleted T cells, or T cells were the source of the cDNA or gDNA that made up the material.

This clonotype was obtained from a man aged 25 to 40 with active or convalescent COVID-19. The chain has TRBV11-3 and TRBJ1-2; D is unresolved. The sequenced sample consisted of peripheral blood. In nucleotides, the CDR3 is TGTGCCAGCAGCTCACCACCTCCGGAGATTCATGGCTACACCTTC. Translation gives CASSSPPPEIHGYTF.